Shown below are 23 T cell receptor beta chains from a single sample sequenced in a study of blood T cells in healthy people across ages. The use of a sample-barcoded 5' primer and a J-beta primer mix characterized a second PCR of roughly 7 to 12 cycles. MiXCR, applied by TCRdb to the 5' RACE reads, yields one record per CDR3 protein. The repertoire has roughly 1.4 million distinct CDR3 sequences, around 55% of them found once; the top ten carry about 6.3%. The source material was blood. The origin of the receptors is a man aged 18 to 30 in good health.

This clonotype was counted many times. V and J are TRBV20-1 and TRBJ1-1; 8 bases are a match to TRBD1. J gave up 5 bases and V 1 base, and 12 bases lay outside the gene matches. CDR1 and CDR2 (germline): DFQATT, SNEGSKA (reference sequence). This CDR3 is built from 16 residues. The CDR3, as DNA: TGCAGTGCTAGAGGCGGGGGGCAGGGGGCGCGGACTGAAGCTTTCTTT. It translates to CSARGGGQGARTEAFF.

This clonotype has more than one count but fewer than ten. The chain joins TRBV6-5 to TRBJ1-6, with D perhaps TRBD1 (6 bases). This CDR3 is built from 15 residues. V lost 2 bases and J 10 bases, leaving 15 bases between the germline ends. The germline gives CDR1 MNHEY, CDR2 SVGAGI. CDR3 DNA sequence: TGTGCCAGCAGTTACGAGGGGGAGGTAGAATCACCCCTCCACTTT. This encodes CASSYEGEVESPLHF.

The J gene is TRBJ2-3, the V gene TRBV2, with no clear D. The length of the CDR3 is 12 residues. Trimming removed 4 bases from V and 6 bases from J, with 8 bases in between. CDR1 and CDR2 from the germline V gene are SNHLY and FYNNEI. CDR3 nucleotide sequence: TGTGCCAGCAGTGTGTTGGCGGATACGCAGTATTTT. This sequence encodes CASSVLADTQYF.

The V call is TRBV20-1, the J call TRBJ2-1; 11 bases align to TRBD2. Germline CDR1 reads DFQATT; CDR2 reads SNEGSKA (reference sequence). CDR3 length equals 15 residues. With V trimmed by 4 bases and J by 5 bases, 7 bases remained unmatched. The DNA of the CDR3 is TGCAGTGCTATCTCTACTAGCGGGAGAGACAATGAGCAGTTCTTC. Amino acid sequence: CSAISTSGRDNEQFF.

The V gene is TRBV10-2, the J gene TRBJ2-5, with unresolved D. The J call may not be correct, given that the DNA end is closer to TRBJ2-7. In germline, CDR1 is WSHSY, CDR2 SAAADI. The CDR3 is made up of 14 amino acids. The DNA of the CDR3 is TGCGCCAGCAGTGAGTCGTGGCTACCTGACGAGCAGTACTTC. It yields the protein CASSESWLPDEQYF.

This clonotype was seen a few times. The chain links TRBV7-9 to TRBJ2-4; no definite D call. Germline CDR1 reads SEHNR; CDR2 reads FQNEAQ (reference sequence). V was shortened by 5 bases and J by 3 bases, with 8 bases between the two germline ends. This CDR3 is 13 amino acids long. The CDR3 here is CASSPDSKNIQYF. DNA of the CDR3: TGTGCCAGCAGCCCAGATAGCAAAAACATTCAGTACTTC.

This clonotype was seen only a few times. The CDR3 DNA reads TGTGCCAGCAGTTACCAAGGCGGTACAGATACGCAGTATTTT. It translates to CASSYQGGTDTQYF. The rearrangement uses TRBV6-5 and TRBJ2-3; the D is unclear. CDR1 MNHEY and CDR2 SVGAGI come from the germline V gene. The CDR3 totals 14 residues. V was cut by 2 bases and J by 3 bases, with 9 bases left in between.

This chain uses TRBV12-3 or TRBV12-4 with TRBJ2-1; no clear D gene. The CDR3 length is 12 residues. V was shortened by 8 bases and J by 5 bases, with 10 bases between the two germline ends. Here the CDR3 DNA reads TGTGCCAGCGGATTACAACACAATGAGCAGTTCTTC. Its translation: CASGLQHNEQFF.

This clonotype has only a few counts. This sequence joins TRBV11-3 and TRBJ2-3; D might be TRBD1 or TRBD2, each matching 5 bases. Trimming took off 1 base at V and 7 bases at J, with 12 bases between the two ends. Per germline, CDR1 SGHNT and CDR2 YENEEA. There are 14 residues in the CDR3. The CDR3 region has the DNA TGTGCCAGCAGCTTAGGGGGGAGCGCGCATACGCAGTATTTT. It encodes CASSLGGSAHTQYF.

The gene calls are TRBV7-6 and TRBJ2-2, with D perhaps given as TRBD1 or TRBD2 (6 bases each). V was shortened by 0 bases and J by 5 bases, with 10 bases between the two germline ends. The CDR3 consists of 15 residues. Germline-derived CDR1 and CDR2 are SGHVS and FNYEAQ. CDR3 DNA: TGTGCCAGCAGCTTAGCCAGGGGAGGAACCGGGGAGCTGTTTTTT. Its translation is CASSLARGGTGELFF.

This chain uses TRBV29-1 with TRBJ2-1, with D possibly being TRBD1 or TRBD2 (5 bases each). CDR3 length: 15 amino acids. V lost 1 base and J lost 10, with 20 bases in between. Germline CDR1 and CDR2: SQVTM and ANQGSEA. The CDR3 here is CSVEGLEDTRGEQFF. The DNA for the CDR3 is TGCAGCGTTGAAGGCCTAGAGGACACCCGAGGGGAGCAGTTCTTC.

The chain couples TRBV7-8 to TRBJ2-7; TRBD1 agrees at 9 bases. CDR3 size: 14 residues. Germline assignment: CDR1 SGHVS and CDR2 FQNEAQ. The V and J ends lost 0 bases and 6 bases, in that order; junction bases with no gene match: 3. The CDR3 spells CASSLAGQGREQYF. CDR3 DNA: TGTGCCAGCAGCTTAGCGGGACAGGGTCGCGAGCAGTACTTC. Complete variable domain (other parts from reference TRBV7-8 and TRBJ2-7): GAGVSQSPRYKVAKRGQDVALRCDPISGHVSLFWYQQALGQGPEFLTYFQNEAQLDKSGLPSDRFFAERPEGSVSTLKIQRTQQEDSAVYLCASSLAGQGREQYFGPGTRLTVT.

This chain connects TRBV7-2 to TRBJ1-1; TRBD1 agrees at 9 bases. V was pared by 4 bases and J by 9 bases, with 3 bases of the junction left unmatched. The length of the CDR3 is 12 residues. The germline gives CDR1 SGHTA, CDR2 FQGNSA. CDR3: CASSSDRGKAFF. The CDR3 DNA sequence: TGTGCCAGCAGCTCGGACAGGGGAAAAGCTTTCTTT.

The gene calls are TRBV6-5 and TRBJ1-5, with D possibly TRBD1 on 6 matching bases. Trimming took off 5 bases at V and 5 bases at J, with 10 bases between the two ends. The CDR3 runs 13 residues. Germline V gene sequence: CDR1 MNHEY, CDR2 SVGAGI. The CDR3 DNA is TGTGCCAGCAGTGACAGGTTCGATCAGCCCCAGCATTTT. This sequence encodes CASSDRFDQPQHF.

The chain carries TRBV2 and TRBJ2-6, with a tentative D call TRBD1 (6 bases). Trimming removed 6 bases from V and 1 base from J, with 16 bases in between. There are 17 residues in the CDR3. Per the germline V gene, CDR1 is SNHLY and CDR2 is FYNNEI. Here the CDR3 DNA reads TGTGCCAGCAGGTACAGGGAGAATTTTTCTGGGGCCAACGTCCTGACTTTC. Amino acid sequence: CASRYRENFSGANVLTF.

This clonotype was detected only once. The chain couples TRBV3-1 to TRBJ2-1; 7 positions agree with TRBD2. V lost 0 bases to trimming and J lost 7 bases; unmatched junction nucleotides: 6. This CDR3 contains 15 residues. Germline CDR1 is LGHDT and CDR2 is YNNKEL (reference sequence). CDR3 in DNA: TGTGCCAGCAGCCAAGAGGTGACTAGCCAGAATGAGCAGTTCTTC. It yields the protein CASSQEVTSQNEQFF.

Comment on this clonotype: Germline is not matched at one junction end, which may reflect a read error. The chain uses TRBV28 and TRBJ2-7; D ambiguous. This CDR3 comprises 12 residues. Germline loops: CDR1 MDHEN, CDR2 SYDVKM. The CDR3 DNA reads TGTGCCAGCAGTTTAGGTCCCTACGTGCAGTACTTC. The encoded protein is CASSLGPYVQYF.

V and J are TRBV4-1 and TRBJ2-3; D ambiguous. Germline assignment: CDR1 MGHRA and CDR2 YSYEKL. The CDR3 sequence is 16 residues long. V lost 6 bases and J lost 0, with 16 bases in between. The CDR3 nucleotides are TGCGCCAGCAGTCAACCACTTCGAGGAAGCACAGATACGCAGTATTTT. Translated, it gives CASSQPLRGSTDTQYF.

The chain combines TRBV6-5 with TRBJ1-4; D is undetermined. This CDR3 contains 10 residues. V lost 6 bases and J lost 11, with 7 bases in between. Germline V lookup: CDR1 MNHEY, CDR2 SVGAGI. CDR3 sequence reads: CASRGDKLFF. CDR3 DNA: TGTGCCAGCAGAGGAGACAAACTGTTTTTT.

This chain uses TRBV7-6 with TRBJ2-7; TRBD1 matches at 8 bases. The CDR3 covers 15 residues. Germline loops: CDR1 SGHVS, CDR2 FNYEAQ. The J segment lost 0 bases and the V segment lost 4 bases, leaving 5 bases of the junction unmatched. The CDR3 bases are TGTGCCAGCAGCTCCAACAGGGGGACCTCCTACGAGCAGTACTTC. Its translation is CASSSNRGTSYEQYF.

This chain joins TRBV29-1 and TRBJ2-1; 7 nucleotides line up with TRBD1. The CDR3 is 13 amino acids. J lost 4 bases, V lost 6 bases, and 6 bases had no gene match. Germline values: CDR1 SQVTM, CDR2 ANQGSEA. This CDR3 is CSVIQGRYNEQFF. The CDR3, as DNA: TGCAGCGTGATACAGGGGCGTTACAATGAGCAGTTCTTC.

The J gene is TRBJ1-2, the V gene TRBV7-8; D uncertain. CDR3 length equals 14 residues. The V end lost 4 bases, the J end lost 10 bases, and 19 bases lay between the germline ends. The germline V gene has CDR1 SGHVS and CDR2 FQNEAQ. CDR3: CASSSFNDGSVYTF. The CDR3 DNA reads as TGTGCCAGCAGCTCCTTTAACGATGGGTCTGTCTACACCTTC.

V gene TRBV6-1 combines with J gene TRBJ2-1; TRBD2 aligns across 10 bases. The CDR3 is 19 amino acids. Germline V gene data show CDR1 as MNHNS and CDR2 as SASEGT. The V segment lost 6 bases and the J segment 2 bases; nucleotides outside the gene matches: 16. CDR3 nucleotides: TGTGCCAGCAGAGGACTAGCGACTGAAGCGGGAGGGCCCTACAATGAGCAGTTCTTC. It is translated as CASRGLATEAGGPYNEQFF.